The text below deals with one T cell receptor (beta chain). The source of the sample is a study of blood T cell repertoires in COVID-19. Study-level information: Italy, Spain and the United States were the sources of the convalescent and acute COVID-19 samples.

This CDR3 is 18 amino acids long. Germline assignment: CDR1 SGHVS and CDR2 FQNEAQ. Between the trimmed V and J ends, which lost 2 bases and 4 bases, there was a span of 21 bases. Measured with immunoSEQ multiplex PCR; TCRdb has only the in-frame clones, and not every one. The table has more than 140,000 clones, 70% to 90% seen once. The chain has TRBV7-8 and TRBJ2-1; tentative D call: TRBD2 (7 bases). Sequencing was done on a sample of peripheral blood. The source is a woman aged 55-75 years with acute or convalescent COVID-19. CDR3 DNA: TGTGCCAGCAGCTTAAACCTGGGGGGGGCAAAGGGGTACAATGAGCAGTTCTTC. It yields the protein CASSLNLGGAKGYNEQFF.